The subject of this entry is one T cell receptor beta chain. This clone appeared many times. Its cognate antigen has yet to be identified. No per-base quality is available; no much larger clone lies one base away. The sample comes from a study of Ad26.COV2.S vaccination and SARS-CoV-2 variants (dated by TCRdb to the early 2020s). With respect to the entire study: Vaccine-arm donors were drawn from COV1001, a multicentre, randomized, double-blind, placebo-controlled phase I-IIa trial of Ad26.COV2.S in healthy adults. Ad26.COV2.S was given intramuscularly at 5x10^10 or 1x10^11 viral particles, as a single shot or as two shots 56 days apart. Sequencing of the TCRbeta repertoire served to evaluate the specificity and breadth of SARS-CoV-2-reactive T cell receptors following Ad26.COV2.S vaccination. A total of some 30 samples were included in the TCR-sequenced set, comprising around 20 Ad26.COV2.S vaccine recipients, 5 placebo recipients and 8 SARS-CoV-2 convalescent individuals. Trial participants were randomized into five groups of five, in which low-dose or high-dose Ad26.COV2.S was given once or twice, or placebo was given on both occasions. Throughout the experiments and outcome assessment, investigators stayed blinded to trial group allocation.

The immunoSEQ Assay was the method used to sequence TCRbeta CDR3 regions. After extraction, genomic DNA underwent amplification by bias-controlled multiplex PCR, followed by high-throughput sequencing. The authors' pipeline ran thus. Collapsing and filtering of sequences were performed to quantify the absolute abundance of each unique TCRbeta CDR3 region. T cell fraction was estimated by normalization of TCRbeta template counts to usable DNA, with usable DNA being measured through amplification of reference genes present in all nucleated cells. Repertoire TCRs were annotated as SARS-CoV-2-specific by exact matching of V gene, CDR3 amino acid sequence and J gene to a known reactive TCR set. The reference SARS-CoV-2 TCR set was obtained from MIRA and was filtered for enrichment in COVID-19-positive ImmuneCODE repertoires, whereby public or cross-reactive TCRs were removed. Using the MIRA antigens, annotated TCRs were further analysed by specific ORF or by position within an ORF. Breadth was defined as annotated unique rearrangements over total unique productive rearrangements; depth was the summed frequency of those rearrangements. TCR breadth was compared between groups using two-sided Wilcoxon rank-sum tests. TCRdb mirrors the immuneACCESS table, restricted to in-frame sequences. Some clones are absent from its copies; in checked studies, under half trace to an unresolved V gene, and the reason for the others is unknown. That table is the source of V, J and clone size, and D and trimming were worked out from the DNA. This sample has roughly 500,000 clones in its table, and around nine tenths of those were observed once. The ten largest clones add up to about 13% of the sample.

V lost 5 bases and J lost 10 bases; the stretch between them is 15 bases long. The CDR3 holds 14 amino acids from the cysteine to the phenylalanine. The entry retains the CDR3 DNA only, 42 bases that are in frame from base 1. For CDR1 and CDR2, the germline V gene lists MDHEN and SYDVKM. The research as a whole found: After vaccination, substantial breadth of spike-specific CD8+ and CD4+ T cell responses was reported. Vaccine and placebo recipients had comparable non-spike TCR breadth, which fits with the vaccine containing only spike. Higher spike-specific TCR breadth was observed in Ad26.COV2.S recipients than in placebo recipients (P = 0.0014). The study was not powered to compare responses between vaccine doses or regimens. According to the authors, total T cell responses may have been underestimated by the TCR breadth and depth analyses.

The sample's treatment or condition label, decoded: over 15 received Ad26.COV2.S at low or high dose, single or two shots; a few received placebo; per-sample allocation not given. Repertoires of vaccine and placebo recipients were sequenced from samples collected on day 63 after the first injection. In Cohort 1b, 25 adults aged 18-55 years were enrolled at a single site in Boston, USA, between 29 July and 7 August 2020. Ad26.COV2.S was a replication-incompetent adenovirus type 26 vector expressing a prefusion-stabilized SARS-CoV-2 spike protein from the original Wuhan strain. This receptor was identified in a person between 18 and 60 years old who received the Ad26.COV2.S COVID-19 vaccine or a placebo. The sample in question was peripheral blood, obtained in a trial of Ad26.COV2.S vaccine versus placebo. The V and J genes are TRBV28 and TRBJ1-6; perhaps TRBD1 is the D gene, with 6 bases matching. The CDR3 region reads CASSSRGAYSPLHF. The bases are TGTGCCAGCAGTAGTCGGGGGGCTTACTCACCCCTCCACTTT.